What follows describes a single T cell receptor beta chain. This entry is derived from a study of cytomegalovirus exposure and HLA in healthy donors. V was trimmed by 5 bases and J by 4 bases, leaving 12 bases between them. The CDR3 sequence is 13 residues long. From germline, CDR1 is SGHTA and CDR2 FQGNSA. PCR involved 60 Vbeta and 13 Jbeta primers. Using immunoSEQ multiplex PCR, the repertoire was profiled, and TCRdb retains in-frame clones only, with some absent. The table shows fewer than 250,000 clones, with over 60% occurring only once. Material for sequencing was PBMCs. This sequence was found in a man aged 18 to 35 in good health and CMV-seronegative. The chain couples TRBV7-2 to TRBJ2-7; perhaps TRBD2 as D (5 bases). CDR3 bases: TGTGCCAGCAGCCTCCTGGACTTTTACGAGCAGTACTTC. Translated, it gives CASSLLDFYEQYF.